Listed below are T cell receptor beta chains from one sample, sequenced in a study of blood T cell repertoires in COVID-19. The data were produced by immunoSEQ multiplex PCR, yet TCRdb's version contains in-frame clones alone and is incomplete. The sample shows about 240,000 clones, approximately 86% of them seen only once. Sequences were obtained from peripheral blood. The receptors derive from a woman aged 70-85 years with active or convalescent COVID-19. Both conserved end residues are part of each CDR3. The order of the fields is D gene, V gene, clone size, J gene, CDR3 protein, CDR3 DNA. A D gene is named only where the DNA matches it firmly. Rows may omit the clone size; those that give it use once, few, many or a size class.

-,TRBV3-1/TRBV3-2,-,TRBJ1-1,CASSHRVGGTEAFF,TGTGCCAGCAGCCACAGGGTGGGGGGCACTGAAGCTTTCTTT
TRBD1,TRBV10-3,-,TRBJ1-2,CANPLTGTNYGYTF,TGTGCCAACCCACTGACAGGGACCAACTATGGCTACACCTTC
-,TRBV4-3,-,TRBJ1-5,CASSSGAAGGYNPQHF,TGCGCCAGCAGCTCTGGAGCCGCGGGGGGTTATAACCCCCAGCATTTT
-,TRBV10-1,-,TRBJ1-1,CAGRAEQSTNTEAFF,TGCGCCGGCAGGGCAGAACAGTCAACAAACACTGAAGCTTTCTTT
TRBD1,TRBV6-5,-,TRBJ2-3,CASSYEGAPTDTQYF,TGTGCCAGCAGTTACGAGGGGGCCCCCACAGATACGCAGTATTTT
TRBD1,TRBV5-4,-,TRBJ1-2,CASSLQGVGGYTF,TGTGCCAGCAGCTTACAGGGGGTTGGGGGCTACACCTTC
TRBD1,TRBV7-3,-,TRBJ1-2,CASRPTDGLQGPPNYGYTF,TGTGCCAGCCGACCCACAGACGGCCTACAGGGGCCTCCTAACTATGGCTACACCTTC
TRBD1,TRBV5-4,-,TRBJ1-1,CASSIRTGGVLGTEAFF,TGTGCCAGCAGCATAAGGACAGGGGGCGTTCTTGGCACTGAAGCTTTCTTT
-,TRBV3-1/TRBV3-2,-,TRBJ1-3,CASGDRDKTSGNTIYF,TGTGCCAGCGGGGATAGGGACAAAACCTCTGGAAACACCATATATTTT
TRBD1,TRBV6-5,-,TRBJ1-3,CASIKGATGNTIYF,TGTGCCAGCATCAAGGGGGCGACTGGAAACACCATATATTTT
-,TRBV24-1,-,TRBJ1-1,CATSGFGTEAFF,TGTGCCACCAGTGGGTTCGGGACTGAAGCTTTCTTT
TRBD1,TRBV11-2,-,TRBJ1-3,CAVEGTGGNTIYF,TGTGCCGTTGAGGGGACAGGGGGAAACACCATATATTTT
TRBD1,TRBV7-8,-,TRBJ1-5,CASSPWTGVSHQPQHF,TGTGCCAGCAGCCCATGGACAGGGGTAAGCCATCAGCCCCAGCATTTT
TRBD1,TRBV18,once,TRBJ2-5,CASSPRTGQETQYF,TGTGCCAGCTCGCCTCGGACAGGGCAAGAGACCCAGTACTTC
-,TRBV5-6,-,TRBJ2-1,CASSLERVGSYNEQFF,TGTGCCAGCAGCTTGGAACGGGTGGGCTCCTACAATGAGCAGTTCTTC
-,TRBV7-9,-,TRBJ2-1,CASTEDANEQFF,TGTGCCAGCACCGAGGATGCAAATGAGCAGTTCTTC
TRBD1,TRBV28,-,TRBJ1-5,CASSLGDRLNQPQHF,TGTGCCAGCAGTTTAGGGGACAGACTAAATCAGCCCCAGCATTTT
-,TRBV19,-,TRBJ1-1,CASSIRERGMAFF,TGTGCCAGTAGTATAAGGGAAAGGGGGATGGCTTTCTTT
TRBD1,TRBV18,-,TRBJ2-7,CASSPQQGASYEQYF,TGTGCCAGCTCACCACAACAGGGGGCCTCCTACGAGCAGTACTTC
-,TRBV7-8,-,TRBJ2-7,CASSRAREEREQYF,TGTGCCAGCAGCCGAGCCAGAGAGGAAAGGGAGCAGTACTTC
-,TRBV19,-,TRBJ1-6,CAVWRGPNSPLHF,TGTGCCGTTTGGAGGGGACCTAATTCACCCCTCCACTTT
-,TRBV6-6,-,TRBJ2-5,CASSYRGWETQYF,TGTGCCAGCAGTTACAGGGGTTGGGAGACCCAGTACTTC
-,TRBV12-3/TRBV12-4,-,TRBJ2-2,CASRHRTGELFF,TGTGCCAGCAGACACCGCACCGGGGAGCTGTTTTTT
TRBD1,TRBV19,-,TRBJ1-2,CASSLDRGGYTF,TGTGCCAGTAGTCTTGACAGGGGCGGCTACACCTTC
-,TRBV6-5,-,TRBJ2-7,CASSQGGDGEQYF,TGTGCCAGCAGCCAGGGGGGAGACGGCGAGCAGTACTTC
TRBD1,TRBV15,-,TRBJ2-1,CATLRQGDHNEQFF,TGTGCCACCCTCCGACAGGGGGACCACAATGAGCAGTTCTTC
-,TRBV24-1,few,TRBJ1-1,CATSVREDTEAFF,TGTGCCACCAGTGTACGGGAAGACACTGAAGCTTTCTTT
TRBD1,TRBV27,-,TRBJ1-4,CASSSDPTGGGEKLFF,TGTGCCAGCAGTTCCGACCCGACAGGGGGCGGCGAAAAACTGTTTTTT
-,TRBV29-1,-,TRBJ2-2,CSARVSNTGELFF,TGCAGTGCCAGGGTTTCGAACACCGGGGAGCTGTTTTTT
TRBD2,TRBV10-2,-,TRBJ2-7,CASSPTSGGYEQYF,TGCGCCAGCAGCCCTACTAGCGGGGGTTACGAGCAGTACTTC
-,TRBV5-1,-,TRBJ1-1,CASSPDSVNTEAFF,TGCGCCAGCAGCCCGGACAGTGTGAACACTGAAGCTTTCTTT
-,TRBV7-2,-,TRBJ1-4,CASSLRGNEKLFF,TGTGCCAGCAGCTTAAGAGGCAACGAAAAACTGTTTTTT
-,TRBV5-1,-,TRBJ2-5,CASSSTSQETQYF,TGCGCCAGCAGCTCGACTAGCCAAGAGACCCAGTACTTC
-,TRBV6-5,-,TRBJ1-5,CASSPGPWEAQHF,TGTGCCAGCAGCCCCGGCCCCTGGGAGGCCCAGCATTTT
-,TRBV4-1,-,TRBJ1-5,CASSHALSGDSNQPQHF,TGCGCCAGCAGCCATGCTCTCTCAGGGGATAGCAATCAGCCCCAGCATTTT
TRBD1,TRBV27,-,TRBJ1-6,CASTGQGNSPLHF,TGTGCCAGCACTGGACAGGGTAATTCACCCCTCCACTTT